These T cell receptor beta chains were read from a single sample in a study of T cells in Graves' hyperthyroidism and ophthalmopathy. MiXCR, applied by TCRdb to the multiplex PCR reads, yields one record per CDR3 protein. The profile shows nearly 250,000 distinct CDR3 sequences, more than 20% of them singletons. Sequencing was done on a sample of blood. The receptors were sampled from a woman aged 40 to 49 with Graves' ophthalmopathy. Each CDR3 is given with its conserved first and last residue. Each record gives: V gene, D gene, CDR3 protein. D genes are given only for firm matches.

>TRBV7-9|-
CASSLKNTEAFF
>TRBV27|TRBD1
CASSLFAGGTEAFF
>TRBV6-2/TRBV6-3|-
CASSPTGPSGFNYGYTF
>TRBV20-1|TRBD2
CSALAGGPGETQYF
>TRBV9|TRBD2
CASSVDKAGAPSGNEQYF
>TRBV12-3/TRBV12-4|-
CASSSDNQPQHF
>TRBV12-5|-
CASALNTEAFF
>TRBV12-3/TRBV12-4|-
CASSLQAENTVAFF
>TRBV20-1|-
CSARSPHYEQYF
>TRBV13|TRBD2
CASSPGTSGIYPYTGELFF
>TRBV4-2|-
CASSQMGIRAETQYF
>TRBV12-3/TRBV12-4|-
CASSPSPDQPQHF
>TRBV5-1|TRBD1
CASSLFGTGVGETQYF
>TRBV10-3|TRBD1
CAISRPSGQGNTEAFF
>TRBV12-3/TRBV12-4|TRBD2
CASTPPSGTYEQYF
>TRBV6-5|-
CASSYGEDFGSEQYF
>TRBV12-3/TRBV12-4|TRBD1
CASSPKTGGKKGANVLTF
>TRBV7-9|-
CASSLTGLRETQYF
>TRBV28|-
CASSHGKYEQYF
>TRBV12-3/TRBV12-4|-
CASSLAGASSPLHF
>TRBV20-1|-
CSARSSAEGYEQYF
>TRBV25-1|TRBD2
CASQGTSGSIDEQFF
>TRBV30|TRBD1
CAWSLDRGPRDTEAFF
>TRBV6-5|TRBD2
CASKVAGRSYEQYF
>TRBV9|TRBD2
CASSVEISGSLFSGELFF
>TRBV11-2|TRBD2
CASSLGGLAGGPRGETQYF
>TRBV6-4|-
CASSDWGSKGNTEAFF
>TRBV30|TRBD1
CAWSAGQLTEAFF
>TRBV27|TRBD1
CASADRGPYEQYF
>TRBV19|TRBD1
CASRTGDLYFF
>TRBV14|TRBD2
CASSPGLAGTLTYEQYF
>TRBV28|TRBD1
CASTQGGIAEAFF
>TRBV10-3|-
CAISGGPTEAFF
>TRBV7-3|-
CASSLVVGYEQYF
>TRBV25-1|TRBD1
CASSEAGTVETQYF
>TRBV6-1|-
CASSPVDSPNEAFF
>TRBV29-1|-
CSVSTEGWAYEQYF
>TRBV4-1|-
CASSQLPLTRQAQETQYF
>TRBV24-1|TRBD1
CATSGTGGSYEQYF
>TRBV19|-
CASSIRVGNEQFF
>TRBV25-1|-
CASSQVRSGELFF
>TRBV20-1|TRBD2
CSASLVGGSF
>TRBV29-1|TRBD2
CSVGSGSVVYEQYF
>TRBV28|TRBD1
CASTVGQGRPGANVLTF
>TRBV11-2|-
CASGGALNTEAFF
>TRBV7-9|TRBD2
CASSFMSGGTGELFF
>TRBV4-2|-
CASSQDWESSVYEQYF
>TRBV10-3|-
CANPTFEAFF
>TRBV6-1|-
CASSGVYEQYF
>TRBV4-2|TRBD2
CASSPGTSGRKGSYEQYF
>TRBV11-2|TRBD2
CASSLRLAGSTDTQYF